This T cell receptor (beta chain) is from a study of CD8 T cells in ankylosing spondylitis. General observations from the study: Characteristic of ankylosing spondylitis blood, it appeared, was a TCR beta motif comprising roughly eight highly homologous variants. Disease-associated clones were reportedly significantly overrepresented in matched ankylosing spondylitis synovial fluid. Some of the motif variants had earlier been found in reactive arthritis patients' fluid and blood.

The junction had 8 bases not matched to a gene; V was cut back by 4 bases and J by 4 bases. CDR3 length: 15 amino acids. Germline values: CDR1 MNHNS, CDR2 SASEGT. This clonotype was seen at least ten times. Its antigen is undetermined. In making TCR beta libraries, quantitative 5'-RACE with molecular barcodes was used. MiXCR, run by TCRdb on the 5' RACE reads, gives a single entry per CDR3 protein. The data show about 420,000 distinct CDR3 sequences, about a fifth seen once. The sequenced material came from blood, either unsorted or a sorted T cell fraction (not recorded which). The receptor's source is a male donor with ankylosing spondylitis. This rearrangement joins TRBV6-1 to TRBJ2-7; TRBD1 matches 9 bases. The CDR3 bases are TGTGCCAGCAGTGGAAGACAGGGGGGCGAGTACGAGCAGTACTTC. It is translated as CASSGRQGGEYEQYF.